This is a list of T cell receptor beta chains from one sample in a study of T cells in Graves' hyperthyroidism and ophthalmopathy. One entry per CDR3 protein, called by TCRdb with MiXCR from the multiplex PCR reads. Of about 770,000 distinct CDR3 sequences in the sample, roughly 20% were seen once. Sequencing was performed on blood. These receptors all stem from a woman aged 45-59 years with Graves' hyperthyroidism that later progressed to Graves' ophthalmopathy. Both conserved end residues are part of each CDR3. Each record gives: clone size, J gene, CDR3 length, D gene, V gene, CDR3 protein, CDR3 DNA. D genes are given only for firm matches. Where a row states a size, it is once, few, many or the class of an expanded clone; other rows omit it.

size: many; J: TRBJ2-7; length: 13; D: -; V: TRBV10-3; CDR3: CATQSDRSYEQYF; DNA: TGTGCCACTCAGAGTGACAGGTCCTACGAGCAGTACTTC
size: few; J: TRBJ2-1; length: 14; D: TRBD2; V: TRBV12-3/TRBV12-4; CDR3: CASRSSGRRDEQFF; DNA: TGTGCCAGCAGGAGTAGCGGGAGAAGGGATGAGCAGTTCTTC
size: -; J: TRBJ2-1; length: 16; D: TRBD2; V: TRBV29-1; CDR3: CSVPTRAGGPYNEQFF; DNA: TGCAGCGTTCCTACACGAGCGGGGGGACCCTACAATGAGCAGTTCTTC
size: few; J: TRBJ2-7; length: 15; D: TRBD1; V: TRBV2; CDR3: CASSGDRGHLGEQYF; DNA: TGTGCCAGCAGCGGGGACAGGGGGCACCTCGGCGAGCAGTACTTC
size: many; J: TRBJ1-5; length: 17; D: TRBD1; V: TRBV11-2; CDR3: CASSLDFLQGNNQPQHF; DNA: TGTGCCAGCAGCTTAGACTTCCTACAGGGGAACAATCAGCCCCAGCATTTT
size: many; J: TRBJ1-1; length: 13; D: -; V: TRBV9; CDR3: CASSVGGLTEAFF; DNA: TGTGCCAGCAGCGTAGGAGGGCTTACTGAAGCTTTCTTT
size: many; J: TRBJ2-3; length: 17; D: -; V: TRBV3-1; CDR3: CASSQPQRLKNPDTQYF; DNA: TGTGCCAGCAGCCAACCCCAGCGGCTGAAGAACCCGGATACGCAGTATTTT
size: -; J: TRBJ1-3; length: 15; D: TRBD1; V: TRBV7-2; CDR3: CASSLDRGGGSTIYF; DNA: TGTGCCAGCAGCTTAGACAGGGGAGGTGGAAGCACCATATATTTT
size: many; J: TRBJ2-1; length: 11; D: -; V: TRBV2; CDR3: CASIADSEQFF; DNA: TGTGCCAGCATTGCGGACTCTGAGCAGTTCTTC
size: many; J: TRBJ1-2; length: 15; D: TRBD1; V: TRBV3-1; CDR3: CASSQGTTGNYGYTF; DNA: TGTGCCAGCAGCCAAGGGACGACAGGGAACTATGGCTACACCTTC
size: many; J: TRBJ1-4; length: 15; D: TRBD1; V: TRBV3-1; CDR3: CASSPHRGNSEKLFF; DNA: TGTGCCAGCAGCCCGCACAGGGGTAATTCTGAAAAACTGTTTTTT
size: -; J: TRBJ2-5; length: 14; D: TRBD1; V: TRBV7-9; CDR3: CASSHRQGWETQYF; DNA: TGTGCCAGCAGCCACCGACAGGGATGGGAGACCCAGTACTTC
size: few; J: TRBJ1-5; length: 16; D: TRBD1; V: TRBV6-2/TRBV6-3; CDR3: CASSDPTGGSNQPQHF; DNA: TGTGCCAGCAGTGACCCGACAGGGGGCAGCAATCAGCCCCAGCATTTT
size: few; J: TRBJ1-2; length: 15; D: -; V: TRBV27; CDR3: CASSSLGGPNYGYTF; DNA: TGTGCCAGCAGTTCCCTGGGAGGTCCTAACTATGGCTACACCTTC
size: -; J: TRBJ1-3; length: 14; D: -; V: TRBV28; CDR3: CASSFSGAGNTIYF; DNA: TGTGCCAGCAGTTTTTCAGGGGCAGGAAACACCATATATTTT
size: many; J: TRBJ1-4; length: 11; D: -; V: TRBV12-3/TRBV12-4; CDR3: CASSPNEKLFF; DNA: TGTGCCAGCAGTCCTAATGAAAAACTGTTTTTT
size: few; J: TRBJ2-5; length: 15; D: -; V: TRBV3-1; CDR3: CASSRTASYQETQYF; DNA: TGTGCCAGCAGCCGGACAGCCAGCTACCAAGAGACCCAGTACTTC
size: many; J: TRBJ2-7; length: 14; D: TRBD2; V: TRBV30; CDR3: CAWRSETSAREQYF; DNA: TGTGCCTGGAGATCTGAGACTAGCGCTCGCGAGCAGTACTTC
size: -; J: TRBJ2-3; length: 15; D: -; V: TRBV12-3/TRBV12-4; CDR3: CASSLTLRGSDTQYF; DNA: TGTGCCAGCAGTTTAACGCTCAGGGGATCAGATACGCAGTATTTT